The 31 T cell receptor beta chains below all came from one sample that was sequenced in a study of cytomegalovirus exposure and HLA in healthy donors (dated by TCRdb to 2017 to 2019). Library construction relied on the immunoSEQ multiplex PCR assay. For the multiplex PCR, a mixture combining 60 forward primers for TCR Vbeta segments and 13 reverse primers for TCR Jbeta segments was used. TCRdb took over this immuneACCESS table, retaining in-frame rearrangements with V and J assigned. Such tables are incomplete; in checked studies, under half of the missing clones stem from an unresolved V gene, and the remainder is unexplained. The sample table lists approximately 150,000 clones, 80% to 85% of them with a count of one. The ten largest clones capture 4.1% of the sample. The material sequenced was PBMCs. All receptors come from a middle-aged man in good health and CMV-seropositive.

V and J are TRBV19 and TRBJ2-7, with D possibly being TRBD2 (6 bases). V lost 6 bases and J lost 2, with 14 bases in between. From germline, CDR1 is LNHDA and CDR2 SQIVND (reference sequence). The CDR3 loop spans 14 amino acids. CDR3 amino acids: CASRSAGTPYEQYF. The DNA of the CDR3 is TGTGCCAGTAGAAGCGCCGGGACTCCCTACGAGCAGTACTTC.

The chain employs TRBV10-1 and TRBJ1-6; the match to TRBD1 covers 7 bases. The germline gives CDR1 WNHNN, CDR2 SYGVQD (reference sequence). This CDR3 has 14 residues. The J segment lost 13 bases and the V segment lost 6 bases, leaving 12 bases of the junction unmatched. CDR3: CASRRSSGTEPLHF. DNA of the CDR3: TGCGCCAGCAGGAGGAGTTCCGGGACAGAGCCCCTCCACTTT.

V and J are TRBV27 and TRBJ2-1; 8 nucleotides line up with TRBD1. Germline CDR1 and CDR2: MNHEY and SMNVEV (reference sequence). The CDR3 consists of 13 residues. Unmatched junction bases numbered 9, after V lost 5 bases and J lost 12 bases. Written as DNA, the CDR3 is TGTGCCAGCAGTCTACGACAGGGGTTGGGGCAGTTCTTC. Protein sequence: CASSLRQGLGQFF.

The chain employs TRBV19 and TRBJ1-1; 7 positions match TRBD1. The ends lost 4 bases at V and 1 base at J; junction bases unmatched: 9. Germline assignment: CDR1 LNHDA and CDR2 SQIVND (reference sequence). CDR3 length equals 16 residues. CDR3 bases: TGTGCCAGTAGTACCGGGACAGCTCCCCCGAACACTGAAGCTTTCTTT. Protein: CASSTGTAPPNTEAFF.

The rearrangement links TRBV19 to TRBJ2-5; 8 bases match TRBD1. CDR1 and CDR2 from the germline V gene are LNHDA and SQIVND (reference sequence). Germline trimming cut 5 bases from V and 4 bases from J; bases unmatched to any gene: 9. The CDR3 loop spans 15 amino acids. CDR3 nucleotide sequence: TGTGCCAGTAGTTACAGGGACACAGGGGGAGAGACCCAGTACTTC. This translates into CASSYRDTGGETQYF.

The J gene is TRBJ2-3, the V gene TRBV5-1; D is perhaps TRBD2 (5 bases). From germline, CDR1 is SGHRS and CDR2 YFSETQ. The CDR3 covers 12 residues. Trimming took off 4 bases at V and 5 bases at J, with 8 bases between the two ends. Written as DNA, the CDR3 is TGCGCCAGCAGCAGGGAGTTAGATACGCAGTATTTT. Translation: CASSRELDTQYF.

The chain's CDR3 is CAISAAGGWVNEQFF. The CDR3 DNA reads as TGTGCCATCAGTGCGGCAGGGGGCTGGGTAAATGAGCAGTTCTTC. The chain recombines TRBV10-3 with TRBJ2-1, with 8 bases identical to TRBD1. V lost 4 bases, J lost 7 bases, and 9 bases stayed unmatched. CDR1 ENHRY and CDR2 SYGVKD come from the germline V gene. The CDR3 is 15 residues long.

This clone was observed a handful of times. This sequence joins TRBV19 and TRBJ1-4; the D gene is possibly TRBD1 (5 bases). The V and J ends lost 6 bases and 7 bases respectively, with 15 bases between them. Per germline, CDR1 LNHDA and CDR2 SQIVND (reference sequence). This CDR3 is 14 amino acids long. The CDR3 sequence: CASRAGGVGEKLFF. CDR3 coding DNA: TGTGCCAGTAGGGCCGGAGGGGTGGGTGAAAAACTGTTTTTT.

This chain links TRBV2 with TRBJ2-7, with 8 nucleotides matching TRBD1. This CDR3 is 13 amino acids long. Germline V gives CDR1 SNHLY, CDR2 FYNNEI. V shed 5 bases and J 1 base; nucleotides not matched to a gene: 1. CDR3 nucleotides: TGTGCCAGCAGTCGGACAGGGTCCTACGAGCAGTACTTC. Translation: CASSRTGSYEQYF.

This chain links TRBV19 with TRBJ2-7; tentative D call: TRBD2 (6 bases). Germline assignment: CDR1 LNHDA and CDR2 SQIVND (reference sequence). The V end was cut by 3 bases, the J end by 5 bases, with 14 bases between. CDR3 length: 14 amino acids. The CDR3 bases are TGTGCCAGTAGTATGGAGACTAGTAGAGACGAGCAGTACTTC. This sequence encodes CASSMETSRDEQYF.

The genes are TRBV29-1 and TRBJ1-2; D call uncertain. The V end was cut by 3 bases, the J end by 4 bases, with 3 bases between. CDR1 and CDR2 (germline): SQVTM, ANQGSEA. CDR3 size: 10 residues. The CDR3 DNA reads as TGCAGCGTTGACCTCTATGGCTACACCTTC. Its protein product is CSVDLYGYTF.

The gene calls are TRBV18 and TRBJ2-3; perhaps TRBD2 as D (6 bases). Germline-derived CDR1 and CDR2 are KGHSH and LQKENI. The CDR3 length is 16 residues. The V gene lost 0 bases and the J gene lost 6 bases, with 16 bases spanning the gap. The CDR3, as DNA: TGTGCCAGCTCACCACCACGTGCCGGGGGAATGGATACGCAGTATTTT. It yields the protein CASSPPRAGGMDTQYF.

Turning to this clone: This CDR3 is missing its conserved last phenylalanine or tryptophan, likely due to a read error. For the CDR3, the DNA is TGTGCCAGCAGCCAAAACTTAGGACTAGCGGGAGACGAGCAGTACTCC. Translating gives CASSQNLGLAGDEQYS. This chain joins TRBV4-2 and TRBJ2-7; 13 bases are a match to TRBD2. This CDR3 is built from 16 residues. The germline gives CDR1 LGHNA, CDR2 YNFKEQ. The junction had 6 bases not matched to a gene; V was cut back by 2 bases and J by 5 bases.

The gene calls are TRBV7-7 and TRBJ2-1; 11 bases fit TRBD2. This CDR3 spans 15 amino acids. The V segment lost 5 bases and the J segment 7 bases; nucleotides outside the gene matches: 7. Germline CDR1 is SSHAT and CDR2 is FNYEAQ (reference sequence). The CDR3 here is CASSPTGTSGNEQFF. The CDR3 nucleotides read TGTGCCAGCAGCCCCACCGGGACTAGCGGTAATGAGCAGTTCTTC. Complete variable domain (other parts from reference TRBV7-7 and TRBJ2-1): GAGVSQSPRYKVTKRGQDVTLRCDPISSHATLYWYQQALGQGPEFLTYFNYEAQPDKSGLPSDRFSAERPEGSISTLTIQRTEQRDSAMYRCASSPTGTSGNEQFFGPGTRLTVL.

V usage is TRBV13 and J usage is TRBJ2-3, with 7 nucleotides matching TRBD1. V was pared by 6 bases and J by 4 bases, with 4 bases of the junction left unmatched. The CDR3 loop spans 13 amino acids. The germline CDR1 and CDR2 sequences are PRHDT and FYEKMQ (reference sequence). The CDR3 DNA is TGTGCCAGCAGGACAGGGATCGCAGATACGCAGTATTTT. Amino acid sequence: CASRTGIADTQYF.

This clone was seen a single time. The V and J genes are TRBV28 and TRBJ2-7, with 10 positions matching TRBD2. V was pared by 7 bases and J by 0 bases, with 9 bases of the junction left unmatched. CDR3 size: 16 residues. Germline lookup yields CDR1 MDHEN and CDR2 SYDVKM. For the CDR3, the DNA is TGTGCCAGCAAGGACGGGACTAGCGTTAGCTCCTACGAGCAGTACTTC. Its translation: CASKDGTSVSSYEQYF. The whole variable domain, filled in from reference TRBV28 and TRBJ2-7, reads DVKVTQSSRYLVKRTGEKVFLECVQDMDHENMFWYRQDPGLGLRLIYFSYDVKMKEKGDIPEGYSVSREKKERFSLILESASTNQTSMYLCASKDGTSVSSYEQYFGPGTRLTVT.

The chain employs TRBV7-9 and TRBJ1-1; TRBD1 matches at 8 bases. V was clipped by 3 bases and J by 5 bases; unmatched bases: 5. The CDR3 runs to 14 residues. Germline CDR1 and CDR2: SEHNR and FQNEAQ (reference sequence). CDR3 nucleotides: TGTGCCAGCAGCTTTCAGGGACAGGTTACTGAAGCTTTCTTT. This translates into CASSFQGQVTEAFF.

The CDR3 loop is CASSPRDSNHNEQFF. The CDR3 coding sequence is TGCGCCAGCAGTCCCCGGGACAGTAACCACAATGAGCAGTTCTTC. The J gene is TRBJ2-1, the V gene TRBV10-1, with 7 bases identical to TRBD1. Unmatched junction bases numbered 9, after V lost 5 bases and J lost 5 bases. The germline V gene encodes CDR1 WNHNN and CDR2 SYGVQD (reference sequence). The CDR3 runs 15 residues.

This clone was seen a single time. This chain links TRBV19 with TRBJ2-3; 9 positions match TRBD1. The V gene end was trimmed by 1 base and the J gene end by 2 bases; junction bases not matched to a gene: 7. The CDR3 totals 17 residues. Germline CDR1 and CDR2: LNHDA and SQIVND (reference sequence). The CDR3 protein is CASSIGPGQGPTDTQYF. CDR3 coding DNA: TGTGCCAGTAGTATAGGCCCGGGACAGGGCCCCACAGATACGCAGTATTTT.

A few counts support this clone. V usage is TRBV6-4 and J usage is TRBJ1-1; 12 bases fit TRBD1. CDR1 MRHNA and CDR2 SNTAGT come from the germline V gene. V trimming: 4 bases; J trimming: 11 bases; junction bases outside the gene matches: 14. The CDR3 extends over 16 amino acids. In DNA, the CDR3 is TGTGCCAGCAGTGCCGAACCAGGGACAGGGGGCGAGAGGGCTTTCTTT. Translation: CASSAEPGTGGERAFF.

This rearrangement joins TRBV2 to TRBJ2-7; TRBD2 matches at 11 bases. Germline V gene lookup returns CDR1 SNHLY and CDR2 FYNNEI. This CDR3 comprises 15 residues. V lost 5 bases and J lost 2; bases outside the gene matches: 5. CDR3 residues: CASSSGLAGPYEQYF. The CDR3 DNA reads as TGTGCCAGCAGTTCTGGACTAGCGGGCCCCTACGAGCAGTACTTC.

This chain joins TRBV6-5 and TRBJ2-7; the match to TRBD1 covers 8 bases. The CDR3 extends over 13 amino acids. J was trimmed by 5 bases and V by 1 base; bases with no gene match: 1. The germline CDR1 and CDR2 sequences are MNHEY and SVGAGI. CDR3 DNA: TGTGCCAGCAGTTACTACAGGGGGGACGAGCAGTACTTC. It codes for CASSYYRGDEQYF.

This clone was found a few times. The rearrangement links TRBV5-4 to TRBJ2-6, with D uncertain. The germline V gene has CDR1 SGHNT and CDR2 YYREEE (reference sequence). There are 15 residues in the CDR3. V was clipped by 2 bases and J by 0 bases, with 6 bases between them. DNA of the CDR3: TGTGCCAGCAGCTTATCTACCTCTGGGGCCAACGTCCTGACTTTC. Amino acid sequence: CASSLSTSGANVLTF.

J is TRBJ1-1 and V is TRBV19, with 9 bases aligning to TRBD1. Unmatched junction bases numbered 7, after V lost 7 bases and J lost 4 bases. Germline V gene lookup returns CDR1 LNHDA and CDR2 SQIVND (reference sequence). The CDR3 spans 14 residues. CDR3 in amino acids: CASNTGGLGTEAFF. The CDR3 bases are TGTGCCAGTAACACAGGGGGCTTGGGCACTGAAGCTTTCTTT.

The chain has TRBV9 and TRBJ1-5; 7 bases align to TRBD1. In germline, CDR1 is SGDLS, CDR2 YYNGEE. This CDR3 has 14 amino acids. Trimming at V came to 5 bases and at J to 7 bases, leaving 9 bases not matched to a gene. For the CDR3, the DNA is TGTGCCAGCAGTCTTCCAGGGGGACGCCAGCCCCAGCATTTT. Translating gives CASSLPGGRQPQHF.

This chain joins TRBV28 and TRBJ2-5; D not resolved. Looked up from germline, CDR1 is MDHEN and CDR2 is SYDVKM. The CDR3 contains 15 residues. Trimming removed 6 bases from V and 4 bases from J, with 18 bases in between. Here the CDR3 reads CASSPSWSYVETQYF. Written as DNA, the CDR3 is TGTGCCAGCAGCCCGTCTTGGTCCTATGTAGAGACCCAGTACTTC.

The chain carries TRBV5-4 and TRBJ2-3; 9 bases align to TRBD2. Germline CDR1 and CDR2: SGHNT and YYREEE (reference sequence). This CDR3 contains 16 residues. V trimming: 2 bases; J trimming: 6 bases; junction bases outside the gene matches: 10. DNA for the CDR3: TGTGCCAGCAGCTTTCCAGCGGGGGGTACTCACGATACGCAGTATTTT. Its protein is CASSFPAGGTHDTQYF.

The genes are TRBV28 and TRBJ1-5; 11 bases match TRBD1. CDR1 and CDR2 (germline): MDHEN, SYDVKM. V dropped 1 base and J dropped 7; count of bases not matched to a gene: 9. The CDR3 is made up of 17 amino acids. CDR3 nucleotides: TGTGCCAGCAGTTTATCACGCTGGGGACAGGGGGAACAGCCCCAGCATTTT. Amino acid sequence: CASSLSRWGQGEQPQHF.

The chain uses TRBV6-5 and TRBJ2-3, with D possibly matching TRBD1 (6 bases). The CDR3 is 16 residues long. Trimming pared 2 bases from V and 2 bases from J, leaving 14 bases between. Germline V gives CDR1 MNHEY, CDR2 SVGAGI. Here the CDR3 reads CASSYLPQGITDTQYF. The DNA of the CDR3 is TGTGCCAGCAGTTACCTGCCGCAGGGGATCACAGATACGCAGTATTTT.

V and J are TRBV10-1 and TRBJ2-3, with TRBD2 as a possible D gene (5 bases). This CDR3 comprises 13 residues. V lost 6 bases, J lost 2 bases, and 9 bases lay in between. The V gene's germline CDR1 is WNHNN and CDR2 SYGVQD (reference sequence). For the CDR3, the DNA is TGCGCCAGCAGCCGGGATTCCACAGATACGCAGTATTTT. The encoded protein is CASSRDSTDTQYF.

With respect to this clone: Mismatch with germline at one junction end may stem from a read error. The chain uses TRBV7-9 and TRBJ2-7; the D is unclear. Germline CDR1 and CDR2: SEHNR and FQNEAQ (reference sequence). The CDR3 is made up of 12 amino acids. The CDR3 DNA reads TGTTCCAGCAGTCCCGTGGGCCGCGAGCAGTACTTC. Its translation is CSSSPVGREQYF. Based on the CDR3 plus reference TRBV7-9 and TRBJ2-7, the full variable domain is DTGVSQNPRHKITKRGQNVTFRCDPISEHNRLYWYRQTLGQGPEFLTYFQNEAQLEKSRLLSDRFSAERPKGSFSTLEIQRTEQGDSAMYLCSSSPVGREQYFGPGTRLTVT.